This T cell receptor beta chain was retrieved from a study of shared clonotypes between healthy human individuals. Using immunoSEQ multiplex PCR, the repertoire was profiled, and TCRdb retains in-frame clones only, with some absent. The top ten hold about 0.12% of the sample, which has hundreds of thousands of clones, 90% to 97% seen once. Naive CD8 cells were CD45RO-negative, positively selected for CCR7, excluding terminally differentiated effector memory CD45RA+ cells. Germline V gene data show CDR1 as MDHEN and CDR2 as SYDVKM. Unmatched junction bases numbered 2, after V lost 4 bases and J lost 5 bases. This CDR3 is 12 amino acids long.

The receptor comes from a woman under 40 in good health. The specimen sequenced was naive CD8+ T cells sorted from blood. The chain couples TRBV28 to TRBJ2-7; TRBD2 matches at 7 bases. The CDR3, as DNA: TGTGCCAGCAGTTCTAGCGGTCACGAGCAGTACTTC. Translated: CASSSSGHEQYF.